This TCR beta chain is from a study of shared clonotypes between healthy human individuals. Donors had no recently reported acute infections or vaccinations and were HIV-negative. Germline loops: CDR1 SNHLY, CDR2 FYNNEI. The CDR3 extends over 15 amino acids. The V end lost 8 bases, the J end lost 1 base, and 16 bases lay between the germline ends. In replicate PCRs of unsorted PBMC, around 0.3 ug DNA, 31,000 or so T cell genomes, was used. TCRdb's copy holds only in-frame clones and misses some; the assay was immunoSEQ multiplex PCR. The sample holds over 400,000 clones; 60% to 80% are singletons and the top ten take more than 10%.

This receptor was identified in a middle-aged woman in good health. Some clones in this sample may be carry-over from other donors' samples. The chain uses TRBV2 and TRBJ2-3; TRBD1 might be the D (6 bases). Sequenced input: PBMCs. The CDR3 DNA follows: TGTGCCAGCCCCGGGCGGACAGTGGGCACAGATACGCAGTATTTT. It codes for CASPGRTVGTDTQYF.